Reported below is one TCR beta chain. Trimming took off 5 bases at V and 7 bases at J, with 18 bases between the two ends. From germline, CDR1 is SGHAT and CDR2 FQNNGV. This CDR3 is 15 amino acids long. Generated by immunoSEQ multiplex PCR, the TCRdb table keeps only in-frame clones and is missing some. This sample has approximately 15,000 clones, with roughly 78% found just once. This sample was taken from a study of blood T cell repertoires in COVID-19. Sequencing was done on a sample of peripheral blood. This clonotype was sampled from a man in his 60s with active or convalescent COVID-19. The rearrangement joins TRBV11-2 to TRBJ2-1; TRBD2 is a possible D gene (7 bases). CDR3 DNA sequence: TGTGCCAGCAGCCCCGGACCCCGGGGGGCTAATGAGCAGTTCTTC. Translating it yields CASSPGPRGANEQFF.